A selection of T cell receptor beta chains follows, all from one sample in a study of cytomegalovirus exposure and HLA in healthy donors. Measured with immunoSEQ multiplex PCR; TCRdb has only the in-frame clones, and not every one. Here the sample table reports about 130,000 clones. Sequenced input: PBMCs. The source of these receptors is a woman between 40 and 55 years old in good health and CMV-seronegative. The CDR3 runs from the conserved cysteine through the conserved F or W. A D gene is named only where the DNA matches it firmly.

d_call	cdr3_length	v_call	j_call	cdr3_nt	cdr3_aa
TRBD1	15	TRBV7-2	TRBJ1-4	TGTGCCAGCAGCTTAGGAGCCGGGACAGGGGAAAAACTGTTTTTT	CASSLGAGTGEKLFF
TRBD2	16	TRBV4-3	TRBJ2-3	TGCGCCAGCAGCCAAGGAGGAGCGGGGAGGGTCGATACGCAGTATTTT	CASSQGGAGRVDTQYF
TRBD2	14	TRBV29-1	TRBJ2-4	TGCAGCGTTGTTATAGCGGGGGAGAAAAACATTCAGTACTTC	CSVVIAGEKNIQYF
-	14	TRBV7-8	TRBJ1-4	TGTGCCAGCAGCTTAGCTCGGGGGAATGAAAAACTGTTTTTT	CASSLARGNEKLFF
-	14	TRBV6-5	TRBJ1-2	TGTGCCAGCAGTTACGGGAGCCGCGGGTATGGCTACACCTTC	CASSYGSRGYGYTF
-	12	TRBV29-1	TRBJ2-5	TGCAGCGTTGAAGGAGGGAGAGAGACCCAGTACTTC	CSVEGGRETQYF
TRBD2	14	TRBV11-3	TRBJ2-1	TGTGCCAGCAGCTCCCGTGCGGGGGGTGGTGAGCAGTTCTTC	CASSSRAGGGEQFF
TRBD1	16	TRBV5-1	TRBJ2-3	TGCGCCAGCAGCCTCATAGACAGGGGGCCCACAGATACGCAGTATTTT	CASSLIDRGPTDTQYF
-	14	TRBV9	TRBJ1-5	TGTGCCAGCAGTAGGACAGTTGAATCCGGGCCCCAGCATTTT	CASSRTVESGPQHF
TRBD1	14	TRBV6-1	TRBJ1-2	TGTGCCAGCAGCCAGGGGACAGAGAGCTATGGCTACACCTTC	CASSQGTESYGYTF
TRBD1	16	TRBV7-9	TRBJ1-1	TGTGCCAGCAGCTCCTGGGACAGGGTCTTGAACACTGAAGCTTTCTTT	CASSSWDRVLNTEAFF
-	15	TRBV5-1	TRBJ2-5	TGCGCCAGCAGCGCCGCCGGGGGGCCGGGGGAGACCCAGTACTTC	CASSAAGGPGETQYF
-	13	TRBV19	TRBJ1-6	TGTGCCAGTAGTATCAGGGGTAATTCACCCCTCCACTTT	CASSIRGNSPLHF
TRBD1	17	TRBV5-1	TRBJ2-2	TGCGCCAGCAGCTTGGGACAGGGGGCTAAGCTTTCCGGGGAGCTGTTTTTT	CASSLGQGAKLSGELFF
TRBD1	12	TRBV7-9	TRBJ1-1	TGTGCCAGCAGAGACAGGGCGGCTGAAGCTTTCTTT	CASRDRAAEAFF
TRBD2	14	TRBV6-5	TRBJ2-7	TGTGCCAGCAGTTACTCCGGGACTAAATACGAGCAGTACTTC	CASSYSGTKYEQYF
-	12	TRBV19	TRBJ1-5	TGTGCCAGTAGTCTCCAGGGATCGCCCCAGCATTTT	CASSLQGSPQHF
-	14	TRBV28	TRBJ1-5	TGTGCCAGCAGGGGGACGACAGGTTATGAGCCCCAGCATTTT	CASRGTTGYEPQHF
-	14	TRBV6-5	TRBJ1-2	TGTGCCAGCAGTTACGGAGGCGGACTCTATGGCTACACCTTC	CASSYGGGLYGYTF
TRBD1	14	TRBV12-5	TRBJ2-3	TGTGCTAGTGGTCAGGGGGCTAGCACAGATACGCAGTATTTT	CASGQGASTDTQYF
-	14	TRBV29-1	TRBJ1-2	TGCAGCGTTGAAGGCGGATACACGAACTATGGCTACACCTTC	CSVEGGYTNYGYTF
-	15	TRBV2	TRBJ1-5	TGTGCCAGCAGGCTCCGGACAGAGGGCAATCAGCCCCAGCATTTT	CASRLRTEGNQPQHF
-	12	TRBV28	TRBJ1-1	TGTGCCAGTAAACGGATACCGGGTGAAGCTTTCTTT	CASKRIPGEAFF
-	16	TRBV10-3	TRBJ1-5	TGTGCCACCCGAAGGCAGGCCCTTCCTAGCAATCAGCCCCAGCATTTT	CATRRQALPSNQPQHF